This TCR beta chain was profiled in a study of regulatory T cells in long-lasting Graves disease. Study-level results: With persistent disease, TRBV28, TRBJ1-2 and TRBJ2-5 were the favored segments. Persistent patients shared more public clonotypes (around 2,500) than newly diagnosed patients (under 1,000).

Library construction for TCR beta used iRepertoire HTBI primers and Arm-PCR of CDR3 regions. Original handling: The samples included roughly 62 TRBV and over 13 TRBJ segments. From the multiplex PCR reads, TCRdb called clonotypes with MiXCR, one entry per CDR3 protein. What appears here as the V and J calls and clone size reflects TCRdb's work, not the paper's. Found here are about half a million distinct CDR3 sequences, 20% to 25% of them singletons; the top ten hold about an eighth. Time point indicated: persistent/refractory GD, antithyroid drugs over 5 years with positive TRAb. Scientists built the TCR library using RNA that was extracted from PBMCs. As a group, patients came from one endocrinology department in Xi'an, China. In its sample, this clonotype was seen once. The antigen remains unidentified. The CDR3 is made up of 14 amino acids. The ends were cut back, 3 bases at V and 0 bases at J, with 7 bases in the middle. CDR1 LNHDA and CDR2 SQIVND come from the germline V gene (reference sequence).

This chain uses TRBV19 with TRBJ2-3, with no clear D. Sequencing used peripheral blood mononuclear cells (PBMCs), obtained when the disease was refractory, from a patient treated with antithyroid drugs. The TCR originated in a female donor with Graves disease. In nucleotides, the CDR3 is TGTGCCAGTAGTATTTCCAGAAGCACAGATACGCAGTATTTT. Its protein is CASSISRSTDTQYF.